This T cell receptor beta chain derives from a study of blood T cells in healthy people across ages. Alongside a J-beta primer mix, a sample-barcoded 5' primer served in a second PCR lasting 7 to 11 cycles. TCRdb recomputed calls from the 5' RACE reads with MiXCR, one row per CDR3 protein. Among about 760,000 distinct CDR3 sequences, 20% to 30% were seen once, and the ten largest hold roughly a tenth. The individuals who served as donors were healthy Caucasians living in Russia, aged about 6 to 100. These data were likewise used in another study, on T cells of mothers and their children. That investigation notes: Sample barcodes and 2-4 random nucleotides were added by the M1S primer of the second PCR.

The source of this sequence is a boy between 10 and 17 years old in good health. Sequencing input: blood.

The CDR3 coding sequence is TGTGCCAGCAGCTTAGAGCATAATTCACCCCTCCACTTT. It encodes CASSLEHNSPLHF. V and J are TRBV7-2 and TRBJ1-6; D gene uncertain. Trimming left V 1 base short and J 5 bases short, with 3 bases between. The germline CDR1 and CDR2 sequences are SGHTA and FQGNSA. The CDR3 consists of 13 residues.